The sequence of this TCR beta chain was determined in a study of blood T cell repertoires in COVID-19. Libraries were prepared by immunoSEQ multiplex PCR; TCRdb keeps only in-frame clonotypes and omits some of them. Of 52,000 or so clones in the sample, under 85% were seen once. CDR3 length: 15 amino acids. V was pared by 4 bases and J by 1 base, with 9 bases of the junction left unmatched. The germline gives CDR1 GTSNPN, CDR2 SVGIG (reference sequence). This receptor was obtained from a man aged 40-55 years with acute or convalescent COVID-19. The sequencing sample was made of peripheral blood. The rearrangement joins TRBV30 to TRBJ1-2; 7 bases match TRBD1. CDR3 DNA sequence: TGTGCCTGGACTTACCTCGACAGGGTTAACTATGGCTACACCTTC. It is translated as CAWTYLDRVNYGYTF.